This T cell receptor beta chain was sequenced for a study of cytomegalovirus exposure and HLA in healthy donors. Study-wide results and caveats: Among TCR beta chains, those listed as cytomegalovirus-associated numbered 164. Later work associated 16,951 TCR beta sequences with HLA alleles at 0.05 false discovery rate.

To note about this clone: What it binds is unknown.

The V end lost 7 bases, the J end lost 2 bases, and 12 bases lay between the germline ends. Per germline, CDR1 SNHLY and CDR2 FYNNEI. This CDR3 is 13 amino acids long. It was with 60 Vbeta and 13 Jbeta primers that the PCR ran. Source study methods: There were 80 million to 95 million unique TCR beta chains by a later count, and around 10 million of them were shared. The repertoire was sequenced with immunoSEQ multiplex PCR; TCRdb's copy has only in-frame clones and lacks some. That table supplies the V and J calls and clone size; D and trimming were determined from the DNA. The sample contains about 150,000 clones, around four fifths of which appear only once.

The J gene is TRBJ2-7, the V gene TRBV2, with no clear D. Sequencing input: PBMCs. The receptor was derived from a woman under 40 in good health and CMV-seronegative. The CDR3 DNA reads TGTGCCAGCAATATAGGCAGGACCTACGAGCAGTACTTC. Its translation is CASNIGRTYEQYF.